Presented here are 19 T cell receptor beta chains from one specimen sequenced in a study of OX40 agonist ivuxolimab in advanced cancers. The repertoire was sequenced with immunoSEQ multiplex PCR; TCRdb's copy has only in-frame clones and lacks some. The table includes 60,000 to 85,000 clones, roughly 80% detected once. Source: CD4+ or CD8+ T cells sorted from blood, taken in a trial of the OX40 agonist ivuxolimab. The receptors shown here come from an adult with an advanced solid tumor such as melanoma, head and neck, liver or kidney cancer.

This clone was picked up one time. In DNA, the CDR3 is TGTGCCAGCAGCGTAGGGGGAGATACGCAGTATTTT. Translation: CASSVGGDTQYF. The chain joins TRBV9 to TRBJ2-3; D is unresolved. Germline CDR1 SGDLS, CDR2 YYNGEE. V was cut by 0 bases and J by 5 bases, with 4 bases left in between. The CDR3 is made up of 12 amino acids. Filled out from reference TRBV9 and TRBJ2-3, the complete variable domain reads DSGVTQTPKHLITATGQRVTLRCSPRSGDLSVYWYQQSLDQGLQFLIQYYNGEERAKGNILERFSAQQFPDLHSELNLSSLELGDSALYFCASSVGGDTQYFGPGTRLTVL.

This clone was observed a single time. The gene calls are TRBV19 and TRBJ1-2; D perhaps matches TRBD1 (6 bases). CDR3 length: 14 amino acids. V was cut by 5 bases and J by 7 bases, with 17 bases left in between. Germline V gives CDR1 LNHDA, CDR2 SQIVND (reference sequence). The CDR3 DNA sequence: TGTGCCAGTAGTTGGGGACAATTATTCGGTGGCTACACCTTC. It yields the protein CASSWGQLFGGYTF.

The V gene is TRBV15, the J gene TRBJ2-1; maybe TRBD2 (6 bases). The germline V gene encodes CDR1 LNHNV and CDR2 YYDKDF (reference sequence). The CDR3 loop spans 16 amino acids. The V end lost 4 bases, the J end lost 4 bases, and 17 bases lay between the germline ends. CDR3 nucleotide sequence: TGTGCCACCAGCACCAGCCGGGGACTTGATTACAATGAGCAGTTCTTC. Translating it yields CATSTSRGLDYNEQFF. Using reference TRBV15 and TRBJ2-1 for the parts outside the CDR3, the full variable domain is DAMVIQNPRYQVTQFGKPVTLSCSQTLNHNVMYWYQQKSSQAPKLLFHYYDKDFNNEADTPDNFQSRRPNTSFCFLDIRSPGLGDTAMYLCATSTSRGLDYNEQFFGPGTRLTVL.

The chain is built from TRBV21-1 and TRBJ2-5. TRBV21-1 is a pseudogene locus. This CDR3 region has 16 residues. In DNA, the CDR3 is TGTGTCAGCAGCAAACGGTGGCACCGAGTAGGAGAGACCCAGTACTTC. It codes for CVSSKRWHRVGETQYF.

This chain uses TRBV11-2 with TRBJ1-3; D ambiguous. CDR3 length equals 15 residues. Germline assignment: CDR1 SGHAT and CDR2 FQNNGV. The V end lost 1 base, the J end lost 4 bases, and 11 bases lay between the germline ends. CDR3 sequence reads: CASSLVVGSGNTIYF. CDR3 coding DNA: TGTGCCAGCAGCTTAGTTGTGGGCAGCGGAAACACCATATATTTT.

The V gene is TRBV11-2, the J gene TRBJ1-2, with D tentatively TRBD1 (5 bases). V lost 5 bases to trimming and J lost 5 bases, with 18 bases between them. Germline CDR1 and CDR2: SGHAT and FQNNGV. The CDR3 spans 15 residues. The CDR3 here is CASSPRPDTSYGYTF. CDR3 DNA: TGTGCCAGCAGCCCTCGCCCGGACACCTCGTATGGCTACACCTTC.

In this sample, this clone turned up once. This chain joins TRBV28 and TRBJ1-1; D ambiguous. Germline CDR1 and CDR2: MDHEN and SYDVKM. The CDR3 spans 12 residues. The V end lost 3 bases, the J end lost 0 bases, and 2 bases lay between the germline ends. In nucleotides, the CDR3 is TGTGCCAGCAGTTTGGTGAACACTGAAGCTTTCTTT. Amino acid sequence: CASSLVNTEAFF.

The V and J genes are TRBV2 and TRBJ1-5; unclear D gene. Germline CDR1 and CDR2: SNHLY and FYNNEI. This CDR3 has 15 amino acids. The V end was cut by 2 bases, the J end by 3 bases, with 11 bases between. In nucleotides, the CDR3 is TGTGCCAGCAGTGAAAGGTCCAGAAACAATCAGCCCCAGCATTTT. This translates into CASSERSRNNQPQHF.

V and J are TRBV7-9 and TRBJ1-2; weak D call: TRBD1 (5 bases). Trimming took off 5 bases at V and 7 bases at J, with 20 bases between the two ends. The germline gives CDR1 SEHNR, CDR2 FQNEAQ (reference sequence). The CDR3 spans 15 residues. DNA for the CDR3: TGTGCCAGCAGCCCGAGCGGGGCGGGGCGTGGTGGCTACACCTTC. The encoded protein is CASSPSGAGRGGYTF.

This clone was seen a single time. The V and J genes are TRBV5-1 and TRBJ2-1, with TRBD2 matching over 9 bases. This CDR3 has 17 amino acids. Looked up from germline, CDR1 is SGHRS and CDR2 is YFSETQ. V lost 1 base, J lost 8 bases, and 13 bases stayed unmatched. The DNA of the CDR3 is TGCGCCAGCAGCTTGCGGGGGGCGGGAGGGCCGGTCGATGAGCAGTTCTTC. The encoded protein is CASSLRGAGGPVDEQFF. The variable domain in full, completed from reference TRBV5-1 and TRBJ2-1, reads KAGVTQTPRYLIKTRGQQVTLSCSPISGHRSVSWYQQTPGQGLQFLFEYFSETQRNKGNFPGRFSGRQFSNSRSEMNVSTLELGDSALYLCASSLRGAGGPVDEQFFGPGTRLTVL.

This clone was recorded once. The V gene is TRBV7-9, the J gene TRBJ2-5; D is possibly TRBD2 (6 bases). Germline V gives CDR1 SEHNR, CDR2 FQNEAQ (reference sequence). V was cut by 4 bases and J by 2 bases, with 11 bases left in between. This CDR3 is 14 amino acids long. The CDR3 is CASSSNGGQETQYF. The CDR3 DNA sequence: TGTGCCAGCAGCTCAAACGGGGGACAAGAGACCCAGTACTTC.

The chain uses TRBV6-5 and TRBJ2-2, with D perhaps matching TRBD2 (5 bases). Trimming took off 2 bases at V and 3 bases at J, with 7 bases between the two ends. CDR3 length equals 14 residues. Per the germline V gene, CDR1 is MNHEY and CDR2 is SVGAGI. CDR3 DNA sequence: TGTGCCAGCAGTTACACCGGGGACACCGGGGAGCTGTTTTTT. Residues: CASSYTGDTGELFF.

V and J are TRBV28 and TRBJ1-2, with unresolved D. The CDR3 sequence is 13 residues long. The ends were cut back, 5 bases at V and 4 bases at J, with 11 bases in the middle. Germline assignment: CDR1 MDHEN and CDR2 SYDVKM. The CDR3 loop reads CASSPRRIYGYTF. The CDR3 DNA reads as TGTGCCAGCAGTCCTCGGCGAATCTATGGCTACACCTTC.

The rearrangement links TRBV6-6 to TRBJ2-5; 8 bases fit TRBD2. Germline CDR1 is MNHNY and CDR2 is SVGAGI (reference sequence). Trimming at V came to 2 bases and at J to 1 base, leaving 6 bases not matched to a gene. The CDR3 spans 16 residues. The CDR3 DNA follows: TGTGCCAGCAGTTACAAGACTAGCGCGCTCCAAGAGACCCAGTACTTC. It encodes CASSYKTSALQETQYF.

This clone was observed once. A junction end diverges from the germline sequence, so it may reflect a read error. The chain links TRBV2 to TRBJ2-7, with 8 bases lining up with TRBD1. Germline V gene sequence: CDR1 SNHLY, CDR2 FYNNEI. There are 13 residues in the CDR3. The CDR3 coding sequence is TGTGCCAGCAGTGAAGCGCTGGGGGACAGGCGCAACTTC. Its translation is CASSEALGDRRNF.

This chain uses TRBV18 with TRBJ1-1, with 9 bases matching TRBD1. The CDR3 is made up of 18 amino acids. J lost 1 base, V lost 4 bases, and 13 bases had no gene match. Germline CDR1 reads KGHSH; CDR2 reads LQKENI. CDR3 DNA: TGTGCCAGCTCACTTCGACTTTCCGACAGGGGGTCGAACACTGAAGCTTTCTTT. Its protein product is CASSLRLSDRGSNTEAFF.

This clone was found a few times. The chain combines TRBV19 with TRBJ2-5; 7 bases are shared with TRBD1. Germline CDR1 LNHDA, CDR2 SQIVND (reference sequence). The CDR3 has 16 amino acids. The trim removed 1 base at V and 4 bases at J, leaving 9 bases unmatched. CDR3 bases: TGTGCCAGTAGTATAGTCCCCGGGGCAGGGGGAGAGACCCAGTACTTC. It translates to CASSIVPGAGGETQYF. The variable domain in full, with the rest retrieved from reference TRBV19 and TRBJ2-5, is DGGITQSPKYLFRKEGQNVTLSCEQNLNHDAMYWYRQDPGQGLRLIYYSQIVNDFQKGDIAEGYSVSREKKESFPLTVTSAQKNPTAFYLCASSIVPGAGGETQYFGPGTRLLVL.

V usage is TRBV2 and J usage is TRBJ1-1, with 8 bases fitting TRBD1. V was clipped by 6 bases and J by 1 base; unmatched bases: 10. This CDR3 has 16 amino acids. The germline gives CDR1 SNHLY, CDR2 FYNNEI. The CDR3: CASSKDRGFSNTEAFF. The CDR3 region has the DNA TGTGCCAGCAGCAAAGACAGGGGATTTTCGAACACTGAAGCTTTCTTT.

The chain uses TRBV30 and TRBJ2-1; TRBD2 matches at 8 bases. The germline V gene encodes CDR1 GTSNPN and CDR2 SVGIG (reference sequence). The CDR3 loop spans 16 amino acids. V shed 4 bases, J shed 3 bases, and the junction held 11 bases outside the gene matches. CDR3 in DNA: TGTGCCTGGACCCGACGGGGGGGCAGCCACTACAATGAGCAGTTCTTC. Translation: CAWTRRGGSHYNEQFF.